The 27 T cell receptor beta chains below were found in one sample sequenced in a study of identical twins. TCRdb reanalysed the 5' RACE reads using MiXCR and keeps one entry per CDR3 protein. The data hold around 370,000 distinct CDR3 sequences, with about 10% observed a single time. Input material: naive T cells sorted from blood. The receptors stem from a woman in her fifties or sixties in good health.

This clonotype occurred a few times. This chain links TRBV5-1 with TRBJ2-3; D is uncertain. This CDR3 spans 13 amino acids. V was pared by 4 bases and J by 6 bases, with 12 bases between. CDR1 SGHRS and CDR2 YFSETQ come from the germline V gene. The CDR3 nucleotides are TGCGCCAGCAGCCCCCCCCCTGGGGATACGCAGTATTTT. Translation: CASSPPPGDTQYF.

This clonotype was counted ten times or more. The V gene is TRBV6-5, the J gene TRBJ1-5; tentative D call: TRBD1 (6 bases). The germline V gene encodes CDR1 MNHEY and CDR2 SVGAGI. V dropped 6 bases and J dropped 7 bases, with 16 bases sitting between them. There are 14 residues in the CDR3. The DNA for the CDR3 is TGTGCCAGCAGCCAGACAGGTTATGGACAGCCCCAGCATTTT. The encoded protein is CASSQTGYGQPQHF.

This rearrangement joins TRBV29-1 to TRBJ1-2, with 9 bases aligning to TRBD1. The germline V gene has CDR1 SQVTM and CDR2 ANQGSEA. This CDR3 region has 14 residues. Trimming cost V 6 bases and J 6 bases; bases outside gene matches: 11. CDR3 sequence reads: CSVKRTQGAHGYTF. CDR3 bases: TGCAGCGTCAAGAGGACACAGGGGGCGCATGGCTACACCTTC.

This chain connects TRBV29-1 to TRBJ1-5; 7 positions match TRBD1. Germline V CDR1 and CDR2: SQVTM, ANQGSEA. V lost 5 bases to trimming and J lost 7 bases; unmatched junction nucleotides: 8. The CDR3 runs to 13 residues. CDR3 nucleotides: TGCAGCGTTCGACAGGGAGGCGGACAGCCCCAGCATTTT. Translating gives CSVRQGGGQPQHF.

This clonotype was counted a few times. This chain uses TRBV3-1 with TRBJ2-7; 9 bases are shared with TRBD2. Trimming took 5 bases from V and 5 from J; bases not matched to a gene: 10. CDR3 length: 15 amino acids. The germline gives CDR1 LGHDT, CDR2 YNNKEL (reference sequence). CDR3 protein: CASSASGGRAHEQYF. CDR3 sequence (DNA): TGTGCCAGCAGCGCCTCAGGCGGGAGGGCCCACGAGCAGTACTTC.

The J gene is TRBJ1-6, the V gene TRBV5-1; 8 bases agree with TRBD1. Germline trimming cut 0 bases from V and 3 bases from J; bases unmatched to any gene: 8. CDR1 SGHRS and CDR2 YFSETQ come from the germline V gene. There are 18 residues in the CDR3. CDR3 sequence: CASSLGRQGTGYNSPLHF. The CDR3 DNA is TGCGCCAGCAGCTTGGGCCGACAGGGGACGGGCTATAATTCACCCCTCCACTTT.

The V gene is TRBV10-3, the J gene TRBJ2-3; D gene unclear. Germline V lookup: CDR1 ENHRY, CDR2 SYGVKD. The CDR3 spans 11 residues. Trimming stripped 6 bases from V and 8 bases from J, with 9 bases between. CDR3 in amino acids: CAIRTNGTQYF. The DNA of the CDR3 is TGTGCCATCAGGACGAACGGTACGCAGTATTTT.

The chain recombines TRBV5-1 with TRBJ1-1, with 7 bases identical to TRBD1. Trimming cost V 3 bases and J 5 bases; bases outside gene matches: 10. The CDR3 spans 15 residues. Germline V lookup: CDR1 SGHRS, CDR2 YFSETQ. In nucleotides, the CDR3 is TGCGCCAGCAGCTCTCAGGGGGGGGGCAGGACTGAAGCTTTCTTT. Protein: CASSSQGGGRTEAFF.

This clonotype was seen at least ten times. The chain carries TRBV6-5 and TRBJ2-2; D ambiguous. The CDR3 is 14 amino acids. CDR1 and CDR2 from the germline V gene are MNHEY and SVGAGI. The ends were cut back, 0 bases at V and 9 bases at J, with 11 bases in the middle. CDR3 sequence: CASSYSDWTRELFF. In nucleotides, the CDR3 is TGTGCCAGCAGTTACTCAGACTGGACCCGGGAGCTGTTTTTT.

This clonotype was observed a handful of times. A much larger clone sits a single nucleotide away, making a read error possible. V is TRBV29-1 and J is TRBJ2-3; D unclear. Trimming took off 4 bases at V and 5 bases at J, with 4 bases between the two ends. The length of the CDR3 is 10 residues. Germline CDR1 reads SQVTM; CDR2 reads ANQGSEA. The CDR3 protein is CSVGLDTQYF. In DNA, the CDR3 is TGCAGCGTTGGGCTAGATACGCAGTATTTT.

There are many counts of this clonotype. The J gene is TRBJ2-1, the V gene TRBV20-1, with 10 bases matching TRBD2. Trimming took 2 bases from V and 8 from J; bases not matched to a gene: 12. Per germline, CDR1 DFQATT and CDR2 SNEGSKA (reference sequence). The CDR3 covers 16 residues. This chain's CDR3 is CSARNQGSSGSYEQFF. In nucleotides, the CDR3 is TGCAGTGCTAGAAATCAAGGATCTAGCGGGAGCTATGAGCAGTTCTTC.

This clonotype has at least ten counts. The chain combines TRBV24-1 with TRBJ1-1; D is unclear. The CDR3 loop spans 14 amino acids. Per the germline V gene, CDR1 is KGHDR and CDR2 is SFDVKD. V lost 9 bases and J lost 5, with 18 bases in between. The CDR3 DNA follows: TGTGCCACCCGACGGTCGGAATCGGGGACTGAAGCTTTCTTT. As protein: CATRRSESGTEAFF.

This clonotype has just a few counts. The chain is built from TRBV30 and TRBJ1-3; D gene unclear. Germline V gene lookup returns CDR1 GTSNPN and CDR2 SVGIG (reference sequence). The CDR3 is made up of 14 amino acids. Trimming stripped 4 bases from V and 0 bases from J, with 10 bases between. The CDR3 spells CAWNAEDSGNTIYF. In nucleotides, the CDR3 is TGTGCCTGGAACGCAGAAGACTCTGGAAACACCATATATTTT.

This clonotype appeared a few times. The chain employs TRBV12-3 or TRBV12-4 and TRBJ2-1; D might be TRBD2 (5 bases). The CDR3 spans 15 residues. V lost 4 bases and J lost 12, with 22 bases in between. The CDR3 region is CASSSDASLFSGQFF. The CDR3 DNA sequence: TGTGCCAGCAGTTCCGACGCCAGCCTTTTCAGCGGGCAGTTCTTC.

Comments on this clonotype: An end of the junction does not agree with germline; a read error may underlie this. The chain employs TRBV6-5 and TRBJ2-2; TRBD2 aligns across 8 bases. The CDR3 runs 12 residues. Germline V lookup: CDR1 MNHEY, CDR2 SVGAGI. The CDR3 coding sequence is TGTGTCAGCGGGAGGAACACCGGGGAGCTGTTTTTT. Residues: CVSGRNTGELFF.

This clonotype was found a few times. The CDR3 protein is CASSSGREWNTGELFF. The CDR3 nucleotides read TGTGCCAGCAGTTCCGGGCGGGAGTGGAACACCGGGGAGCTGTTTTTT. The V call is TRBV12-3 or TRBV12-4, the J call TRBJ2-2; 7 nucleotides agree with TRBD2. The CDR3 is 16 residues long. Losses at the gene ends were 4 bases for V and 1 base for J; bases not matched to a gene: 6.

This clonotype turned up a few times. The V call is TRBV11-2, the J call TRBJ2-3, with a tentative D call TRBD1 (6 bases). The CDR3 loop spans 15 amino acids. CDR1 is SGHAT, CDR2 FQNNGV, per germline. V was pared by 5 bases and J by 0 bases, with 12 bases between. The CDR3 reads CASSMGAPSTDTQYF. The CDR3 DNA reads as TGTGCCAGCAGCATGGGGGCACCTAGCACAGATACGCAGTATTTT.

The sample holds a few counts of this clonotype. This chain uses TRBV3-1 with TRBJ1-1; D gene ambiguous. Germline CDR1 reads LGHDT; CDR2 reads YNNKEL (reference sequence). Deletions cut 1 base from V and 1 base from J, with 7 bases between. This CDR3 comprises 14 residues. CDR3 coding DNA: TGTGCCAGCAGCCAAGTGTCGGGGAACACTGAAGCTTTCTTT. Translating gives CASSQVSGNTEAFF.

The chain links TRBV12-3 or TRBV12-4 to TRBJ2-3, with a tentative D call TRBD1 (5 bases). The CDR3 contains 14 residues. The ends were cut back, 5 bases at V and 1 base at J, with 10 bases in the middle. The CDR3 nucleotides are TGTGCCAGCAGTCCCCCAGGGCGCACAGATACGCAGTATTTT. Its protein product is CASSPPGRTDTQYF.

With respect to this clonotype: A read error may be the cause here, since a much bigger clone is one base away. The gene calls are TRBV20-1 and TRBJ2-1; 7 bases match TRBD1. CDR1 and CDR2 (germline): DFQATT, SNEGSKA (reference sequence). The CDR3 runs 17 residues. The CDR3 spells CSARGFSGTEAYNEPFF. CDR3 bases: TGCAGTGCTAGAGGCTTTTCCGGGACAGAAGCCTACAATGAGCCGTTCTTC.

This rearrangement joins TRBV15 to TRBJ1-5, with D unclear. The V end lost 3 bases, the J end lost 6 bases, and 9 bases lay between the germline ends. Germline lookup yields CDR1 LNHNV and CDR2 YYDKDF (reference sequence). This CDR3 is 13 amino acids long. This CDR3 reads CATSRPPGQPQHF. The DNA of the CDR3 is TGTGCCACCAGCAGGCCACCCGGTCAGCCCCAGCATTTT.

This clonotype was seen repeatedly, ten times or more. This chain links TRBV10-3 with TRBJ1-5, with D perhaps TRBD1 (6 bases). V was trimmed by 0 bases and J by 4 bases, leaving 10 bases between them. Germline V gene sequence: CDR1 ENHRY, CDR2 SYGVKD. The CDR3 contains 15 residues. For the CDR3, the DNA is TGTGCCATCAGTGAGTCGGTTCAGGGGAATCAGCCCCAGCATTTT. Translation gives CAISESVQGNQPQHF.

The chain joins TRBV12-3 or TRBV12-4 to TRBJ2-5; the D is unclear. Trimming left V 7 bases short and J 5 bases short, with 11 bases between. CDR3 length: 12 amino acids. This chain's CDR3 is CASKVSSETQYF. The CDR3, as DNA: TGTGCCAGCAAGGTATCCAGTGAGACCCAGTACTTC.

This clonotype appeared many times. The chain combines TRBV5-1 with TRBJ2-1; D not certain. This CDR3 region has 18 residues. V dropped 1 base and J dropped 0 bases, with 17 bases sitting between them. Germline CDR1 SGHRS, CDR2 YFSETQ. CDR3 DNA sequence: TGCGCCAGCAGCTTGCCCCGCGACCCCATGAGCTCCTACAATGAGCAGTTCTTC. This gives the protein CASSLPRDPMSSYNEQFF.

The rearrangement joins TRBV12-3 or TRBV12-4 to TRBJ2-2; a weak D match, TRBD2 (6 bases). V was clipped by 5 bases and J by 5 bases, with 9 bases between them. This CDR3 comprises 13 residues. CDR3 sequence: CASSTRETGELFF. The CDR3, as DNA: TGTGCCAGCAGTACCCGGGAGACCGGGGAGCTGTTTTTT.

This clonotype was observed a handful of times. The chain uses TRBV24-1 and TRBJ1-5; a weak D match, TRBD1 (6 bases). The germline gives CDR1 KGHDR, CDR2 SFDVKD. V lost 10 bases, J lost 1 base, and 13 bases lay in between. The CDR3 covers 14 residues. The DNA for the CDR3 is TGTGCCACGGGGGTGAGGGGGAGCAATCAGCCCCAGCATTTT. Protein: CATGVRGSNQPQHF.

This chain joins TRBV7-2 and TRBJ1-2; TRBD1 is a possible D gene (6 bases). Germline V gene data show CDR1 as SGHTA and CDR2 as FQGNSA. Trimming took off 3 bases at V and 2 bases at J, with 10 bases between the two ends. The CDR3 covers 14 residues. The CDR3 bases are TGTGCCAGCAGCTTCGAGACAGGCAACTATGGCTACACCTTC. Residues: CASSFETGNYGYTF.